This is a list of T cell receptor beta chains from one sample in a study of blood T cell repertoires in COVID-19. Sequencing used immunoSEQ multiplex PCR; TCRdb keeps in-frame clones, though not all of them. The table has around 150,000 clones, approximately 80% seen once. Sequencing was performed on peripheral blood. These receptors were collected from a woman aged 35 to 49 with COVID-19, enrolled during active disease. Both conserved end residues are part of each CDR3. Each record gives: D gene, V gene, clone size, J gene, CDR3 protein, CDR3 DNA. D genes are given only for firm matches. The size entry is marked missing in some rows and otherwise reads once, few, many or a size class.

d_call: -; v_call: TRBV20-1; clone_size: -; j_call: TRBJ2-1; cdr3_aa: CSAGLNNEQFF; cdr3_nt: TGCAGTGCTGGGCTGAACAATGAGCAGTTCTTC
d_call: -; v_call: TRBV9; clone_size: -; j_call: TRBJ2-2; cdr3_aa: CASSVVARTNTGELFF; cdr3_nt: TGTGCCAGCAGCGTAGTGGCCAGGACGAACACCGGGGAGCTGTTTTTT
d_call: -; v_call: TRBV5-5; clone_size: -; j_call: TRBJ1-5; cdr3_aa: CASSFRGIGKPQHF; cdr3_nt: TGTGCCAGCAGCTTCCGGGGGATAGGAAAGCCCCAGCATTTT
d_call: -; v_call: TRBV29-1; clone_size: -; j_call: TRBJ2-1; cdr3_aa: CSVDSPTAYNEQFF; cdr3_nt: TGCAGCGTTGACTCCCCTACAGCCTACAATGAGCAGTTCTTC
d_call: -; v_call: TRBV28; clone_size: -; j_call: TRBJ1-2; cdr3_aa: CASSFPGDNGYTF; cdr3_nt: TGTGCCAGCAGTTTCCCAGGGGATAATGGCTACACCTTC
d_call: TRBD1; v_call: TRBV18; clone_size: -; j_call: TRBJ1-1; cdr3_aa: CASSPRTGISNTEAFF; cdr3_nt: TGTGCCAGCTCACCAAGGACAGGGATCTCGAACACTGAAGCTTTCTTT
d_call: -; v_call: TRBV30; clone_size: once; j_call: TRBJ2-3; cdr3_aa: CASWTRTDTQYF; cdr3_nt: TGTGCCTCCTGGACTCGCACAGATACGCAGTATTTT
d_call: -; v_call: TRBV18; clone_size: few; j_call: TRBJ1-4; cdr3_aa: CASSPPGVTNEKLFF; cdr3_nt: TGTGCCAGCTCACCGCCGGGGGTAACTAATGAAAAACTGTTTTTT
d_call: -; v_call: TRBV5-1; clone_size: -; j_call: TRBJ1-3; cdr3_aa: CASSSVQGPGNTIYF; cdr3_nt: TGCGCCAGCAGCTCAGTACAGGGTCCGGGAAACACCATATATTTT
d_call: TRBD2; v_call: TRBV7-3; clone_size: -; j_call: TRBJ2-3; cdr3_aa: CASSQAGGQADTQYF; cdr3_nt: TGTGCCAGCAGTCAAGCGGGGGGGCAGGCAGATACGCAGTATTTT
d_call: TRBD1; v_call: TRBV11-3; clone_size: -; j_call: TRBJ2-2; cdr3_aa: CASRAQGKTGELFF; cdr3_nt: TGTGCCAGCAGGGCACAGGGGAAAACCGGGGAGCTGTTTTTT
d_call: -; v_call: TRBV12-3/TRBV12-4; clone_size: -; j_call: TRBJ1-2; cdr3_aa: CASSPTENYGYTF; cdr3_nt: TGTGCCAGCAGCCCTACAGAGAACTATGGCTACACCTTC
d_call: TRBD1; v_call: TRBV6-5; clone_size: -; j_call: TRBJ1-5; cdr3_aa: CASRRGTDWNQPQHF; cdr3_nt: TGTGCCAGCAGAAGAGGGACAGACTGGAATCAGCCCCAGCATTTT
d_call: -; v_call: TRBV3-1/TRBV3-2; clone_size: -; j_call: TRBJ1-1; cdr3_aa: CASSQVVTRIPADTEAFF; cdr3_nt: TGTGCCAGCAGCCAAGTTGTTACTCGTATCCCGGCGGACACTGAAGCTTTCTTT
d_call: TRBD1; v_call: TRBV28; clone_size: -; j_call: TRBJ1-2; cdr3_aa: CASSPRQGSYGYTF; cdr3_nt: TGTGCCAGCAGTCCCAGACAGGGGAGCTATGGCTACACCTTC
d_call: -; v_call: TRBV20-1; clone_size: -; j_call: TRBJ2-1; cdr3_aa: CSASWASSVYNEQFF; cdr3_nt: TGCAGTGCTAGTTGGGCTAGCAGCGTCTACAATGAGCAGTTCTTC
d_call: -; v_call: TRBV6-5; clone_size: few; j_call: TRBJ2-5; cdr3_aa: CASTQVEGSGTQYF; cdr3_nt: TGTGCCAGCACCCAAGTTGAGGGCTCGGGGACCCAGTACTTC
d_call: TRBD2; v_call: TRBV7-8; clone_size: -; j_call: TRBJ2-3; cdr3_aa: CASSFLAGGSTDTQYF; cdr3_nt: TGTGCCAGCAGCTTCCTAGCGGGGGGGAGCACAGATACGCAGTATTTT
d_call: TRBD1; v_call: TRBV18; clone_size: -; j_call: TRBJ1-4; cdr3_aa: CASSYGQGEKLFF; cdr3_nt: TGTGCCAGCTCATACGGACAGGGGGAAAAACTGTTTTTT
d_call: TRBD1; v_call: TRBV12-3/TRBV12-4; clone_size: -; j_call: TRBJ1-2; cdr3_aa: CASSPLQGYGYTF; cdr3_nt: TGTGCCAGCAGTCCATTACAGGGGTATGGCTACACCTTC
d_call: -; v_call: TRBV6-5; clone_size: -; j_call: TRBJ1-5; cdr3_aa: CASSYGRSQPQHF; cdr3_nt: TGTGCCAGCAGTTATGGCAGGTCGCAGCCCCAGCATTTT
d_call: TRBD2; v_call: TRBV11-2; clone_size: -; j_call: TRBJ2-7; cdr3_aa: CASSLDPTSGRSRQYF; cdr3_nt: TGTGCCAGCAGCTTAGACCCAACTAGCGGGAGGAGCCGGCAGTACTTC
d_call: TRBD2; v_call: TRBV7-8; clone_size: once; j_call: TRBJ2-5; cdr3_aa: CASSTRGVGGETQYF; cdr3_nt: TGTGCCAGCAGCACCCGGGGGGTAGGAGGAGAGACCCAGTACTTC
d_call: -; v_call: TRBV6-5; clone_size: -; j_call: TRBJ1-5; cdr3_aa: CASTTPSLEQPQHF; cdr3_nt: TGTGCCAGCACCACACCTAGTTTGGAACAGCCCCAGCATTTT
d_call: -; v_call: TRBV7-3; clone_size: -; j_call: TRBJ2-2; cdr3_aa: CASSALDGELFF; cdr3_nt: TGTGCCAGCAGCGCACTAGACGGGGAGCTGTTTTTT
d_call: TRBD2; v_call: TRBV27; clone_size: -; j_call: TRBJ2-3; cdr3_aa: CASSRAGVGTDTQYF; cdr3_nt: TGTGCCAGCAGTCGAGCGGGAGTGGGCACAGATACGCAGTATTTT
d_call: -; v_call: TRBV9; clone_size: -; j_call: TRBJ2-4; cdr3_aa: CASSVDPLASPEISKNIQYF; cdr3_nt: TGTGCCAGCAGCGTAGATCCTCTAGCGTCTCCGGAAATATCCAAAAACATTCAGTACTTC
d_call: -; v_call: TRBV19; clone_size: many; j_call: TRBJ1-5; cdr3_aa: CATGPRGDQPQHF; cdr3_nt: TGTGCCACCGGTCCTAGGGGTGATCAGCCCCAGCATTTT
d_call: -; v_call: TRBV4-1; clone_size: few; j_call: TRBJ1-2; cdr3_aa: CASSQGIFGQTQNYGYTF; cdr3_nt: TGCGCCAGCAGCCAAGGTATATTCGGACAGACACAAAACTATGGCTACACCTTC
d_call: -; v_call: TRBV28; clone_size: -; j_call: TRBJ2-2; cdr3_aa: CASSAFRGRAGELFF; cdr3_nt: TGTGCCAGCAGCGCTTTCAGGGGACGGGCCGGGGAGCTGTTTTTT
d_call: -; v_call: TRBV5-4; clone_size: -; j_call: TRBJ1-2; cdr3_aa: CASSLDSVLRGYTF; cdr3_nt: TGTGCCAGCAGCTTGGATTCGGTACTGAGGGGCTACACCTTC
d_call: -; v_call: TRBV18; clone_size: few; j_call: TRBJ2-3; cdr3_aa: CASSPGRSTDTQYF; cdr3_nt: TGTGCCAGCTCACCGGGCCGAAGTACAGATACGCAGTATTTT
d_call: TRBD2; v_call: TRBV24-1; clone_size: -; j_call: TRBJ2-1; cdr3_aa: CATSYIAGNYNEQFF; cdr3_nt: TGTGCCACCAGTTATATAGCGGGCAATTACAATGAGCAGTTCTTC
d_call: -; v_call: TRBV7-3; clone_size: -; j_call: TRBJ2-4; cdr3_aa: CASSFQGGDIQYF; cdr3_nt: TGTGCCAGCAGCTTCCAGGGCGGAGACATTCAGTACTTC
d_call: TRBD1; v_call: TRBV3-1/TRBV3-2; clone_size: -; j_call: TRBJ1-5; cdr3_aa: CASSQGRGGNQPQHF; cdr3_nt: TGTGCCAGCAGCCAAGGCAGGGGGGGCAATCAGCCCCAGCATTTT
d_call: -; v_call: TRBV6-5; clone_size: -; j_call: TRBJ2-5; cdr3_aa: CASSYRGAPEETQYF; cdr3_nt: TGTGCCAGCAGTTACCGGGGGGCCCCCGAAGAGACCCAGTACTTC
d_call: TRBD1; v_call: TRBV28; clone_size: -; j_call: TRBJ2-7; cdr3_aa: CASSFRGIGYEQYF; cdr3_nt: TGTGCCAGCAGTTTCAGGGGGATCGGCTACGAGCAGTACTTC
d_call: -; v_call: TRBV30; clone_size: -; j_call: TRBJ2-5; cdr3_aa: CAWSSDVGGETQYF; cdr3_nt: TGTGCCTGGAGTTCGGACGTTGGGGGCGAGACCCAGTACTTC
d_call: -; v_call: TRBV28; clone_size: -; j_call: TRBJ2-7; cdr3_aa: CASSPRGERINYEQYF; cdr3_nt: TGTGCCAGCAGCCCCAGGGGTGAGCGGATTAACTACGAGCAGTACTTC
d_call: -; v_call: TRBV23-1; clone_size: -; j_call: TRBJ2-5; cdr3_aa: CASSPHGETQYF; cdr3_nt: TGCGCCAGCAGTCCGCACGGGGAGACCCAGTACTTC
d_call: -; v_call: TRBV19; clone_size: few; j_call: TRBJ1-1; cdr3_aa: CASSFTLNTEAFF; cdr3_nt: TGTGCCAGTAGTTTTACTCTGAACACTGAAGCTTTCTTT